Listed below are T cell receptor beta chains from one sample, sequenced in a study of cytomegalovirus exposure and HLA in healthy donors. The method was immunoSEQ multiplex PCR; TCRdb's version includes in-frame clones alone and lacks a portion of them. The sample carries under 200,000 clones, roughly 80% recorded once. The material sequenced was PBMCs. The source is a middle-aged man in good health and CMV-seronegative. CDR3s include the opening cysteine and the closing phenylalanine or tryptophan. Fields, in order: clone size, D gene, J gene, V gene, CDR3 DNA, CDR3 protein. A D gene is named only where the DNA matches it firmly. Only some rows state a clone size, as once, few, many or a class for expanded clones.

>.|.|TRBJ2-7|TRBV21-1
TGTGCCAGCAGCTTCGCCGGGACAGGGGGAATCGAGCAGTACTTC
CASSFAGTGGIEQYF
>.|TRBD2|TRBJ2-1|TRBV4-1
TGCGCCAGCAGCCAAGATAGGACAAGCGGGAGCCCGGAGTTCCATGAGCAGTTCTTC
CASSQDRTSGSPEFHEQFF
>few|.|TRBJ1-1|TRBV18
TGTGCCAGCTCACCTAGCGAGTCCCGCCGCGCTGAAGCTTTCTTT
CASSPSESRRAEAFF
>.|TRBD2|TRBJ2-2|TRBV7-2
TGTGCCAGCAGCTTAGATGTTCTAGCGGTGAACACCGGGGAGCTGTTTTTT
CASSLDVLAVNTGELFF
>.|.|TRBJ2-2|TRBV27
TGTGCCAGCAGGAGAGCAAACACCGGGGAGCTGTTTTTT
CASRRANTGELFF
>.|TRBD2|TRBJ2-7|TRBV2
TGTGCCAGCAGGGGGACTAGTTTCTACGAGCAGTACTTC
CASRGTSFYEQYF
>.|TRBD2|TRBJ2-5|TRBV5-1
TGCGCCAGCAGCTTGACTAGCGGGGTAGGAGAGACCCAGTACTTC
CASSLTSGVGETQYF
>.|.|TRBJ2-7|TRBV7-9
TGTGCCAGCAGCTTAGTCAGTGCCGCCTACGAGCAGTACTTC
CASSLVSAAYEQYF
>few|.|TRBJ1-2|TRBV19
TGTGCCAGTAGGAGGGCAGGAGACTATGGCTACACCTTC
CASRRAGDYGYTF
>.|TRBD1|TRBJ2-1|TRBV7-9
TGTTCCAGCAGCCCCCCAAGACAGGGGGGGAAAAATGAGCAGTTCTTC
CSSSPPRQGGKNEQFF
>.|.|TRBJ1-1|TRBV6-6
TGTGCCAGCTGGCTCGGGGGGCTACATATGAACACTGAAGCTTTCTTT
CASWLGGLHMNTEAFF
>.|TRBD2|TRBJ2-1|TRBV18
TGTGCCAGCTCCCGACTAGCGGGGCTCTACAATGAGCAGTTCTTC
CASSRLAGLYNEQFF
>.|.|TRBJ2-2|TRBV6-1
TGTGCCAGCATCTCCAGGGGCGACACCGGGGAGCTGTTTTTT
CASISRGDTGELFF
>.|.|TRBJ2-2|TRBV4-3
TGCGCCAGCAGCCAAGTAGGCGGGCACACCGGGGAGCTGTTTTTT
CASSQVGGHTGELFF
>.|.|TRBJ2-3|TRBV7-2
TGTGCCAGCAGCTTAGTATCGGGAGATACGCAGTATTTT
CASSLVSGDTQYF
>.|.|TRBJ2-1|TRBV5-1
TGCGCCAGCAGCGGTGAGGGCCGCTACAATGAGCAGTTCTTC
CASSGEGRYNEQFF
>.|.|TRBJ2-7|TRBV7-2
TGTGCCAGCAGCCTAGAAGGGAGCTCCTACGAGCAGTACTTC
CASSLEGSSYEQYF
>once|.|TRBJ1-5|TRBV6-1
TGTGCCAGCAGTGAAGCTTACGGTGCGAGGGAGCCCCAGCATTTT
CASSEAYGAREPQHF
>.|TRBD1|TRBJ2-7|TRBV6-5
TGTGCCAGCAGTTTTGGACAGGGAGTCGAGCAGTACTTC
CASSFGQGVEQYF
>.|TRBD1|TRBJ2-3|TRBV7-6
TGTGCCAGCAGCTCTTACAGGGGTCCGGATACGCAGTATTTT
CASSSYRGPDTQYF
>.|TRBD2|TRBJ2-2|TRBV5-4
TGTGCCAGCAGCCCAGCGGGGGGCCTATACAGGTCCGGGGAGCTGTTTTTT
CASSPAGGLYRSGELFF
>.|.|TRBJ1-2|TRBV29-1
TGCAGCGTAGACAGGCGGAGCTACACCTTC
CSVDRRSYTF
>.|.|TRBJ2-7|TRBV6-5
TGTGCCAGCAAACAGGTTTACGAGCAGTACTTC
CASKQVYEQYF
>.|.|TRBJ1-4|TRBV15
TGTGCCACCAGCCTCTTAGCAACTAATGAAAAACTGTTTTTT
CATSLLATNEKLFF
>.|.|TRBJ1-2|TRBV27
TGTGCCAGCAGTCCCGGGACTGCCCCTGTCGGCTATGGCTACACCTTC
CASSPGTAPVGYGYTF
>.|TRBD2|TRBJ2-5|TRBV7-3
TGTGCCAGCAGCTTAAGGCCACTAGCGGGAGGGGGCCCCCAAGAGACCCAGTACTTC
CASSLRPLAGGGPQETQYF
>.|TRBD2|TRBJ2-5|TRBV5-1
TGCGCCAGCAGCCGGATAGCGGGAAAAGAAGAGACCCAGTACTTC
CASSRIAGKEETQYF
>.|TRBD2|TRBJ2-2|TRBV4-2
TGTGCCAGCAGCCAAGAGGAGCGGGGGGGCGTCGGGGAGCTGTTTTTT
CASSQEERGGVGELFF
>once|TRBD1|TRBJ2-3|TRBV29-1
TGCAGCGTTGGGGACAGGGCGGTAGATACGCAGTATTTT
CSVGDRAVDTQYF
>.|TRBD2|TRBJ2-5|TRBV5-6
TGTGCCAGCAGCGCCCATCCCGGGACTATAAACCAAGAGACCCAGTACTTC
CASSAHPGTINQETQYF
>.|.|TRBJ1-1|TRBV29-1
TGCAGCGGGACAGTGGTCACTGAAGCTTTCTTT
CSGTVVTEAFF